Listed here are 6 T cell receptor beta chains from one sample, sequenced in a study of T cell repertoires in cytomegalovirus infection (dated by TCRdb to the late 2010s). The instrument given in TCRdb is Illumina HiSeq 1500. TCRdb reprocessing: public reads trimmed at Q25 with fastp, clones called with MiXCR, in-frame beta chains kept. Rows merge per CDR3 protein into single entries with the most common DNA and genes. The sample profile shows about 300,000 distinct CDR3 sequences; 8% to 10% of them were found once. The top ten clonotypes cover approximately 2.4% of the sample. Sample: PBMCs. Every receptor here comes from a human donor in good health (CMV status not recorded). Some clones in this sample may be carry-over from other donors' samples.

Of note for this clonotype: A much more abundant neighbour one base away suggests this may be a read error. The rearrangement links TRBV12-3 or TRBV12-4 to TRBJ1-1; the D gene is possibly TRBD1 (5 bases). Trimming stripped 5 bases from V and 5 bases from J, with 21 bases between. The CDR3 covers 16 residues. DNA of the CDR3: TGTGCCAGCAGTCCCCGGGGGGAAGGGTCCGGAACTGAAGCTTTCTTT. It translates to CASSPRGEGSGTEAFF.

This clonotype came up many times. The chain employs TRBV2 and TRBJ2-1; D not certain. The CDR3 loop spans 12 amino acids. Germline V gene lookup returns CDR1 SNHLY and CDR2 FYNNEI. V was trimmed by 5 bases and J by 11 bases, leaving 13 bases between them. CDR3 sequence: CASSRTDLKQFF. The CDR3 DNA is TGTGCCAGCAGTCGAACCGACCTGAAGCAGTTCTTC. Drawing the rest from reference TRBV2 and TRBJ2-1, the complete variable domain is EPEVTQTPSHQVTQMGQEVILRCVPISNHLYFYWYRQILGQKVEFLVSFYNNEISEKSEIFDDQFSVERPDGSNFTLKIRSTKLEDSAMYFCASSRTDLKQFFGPGTRLTVL.

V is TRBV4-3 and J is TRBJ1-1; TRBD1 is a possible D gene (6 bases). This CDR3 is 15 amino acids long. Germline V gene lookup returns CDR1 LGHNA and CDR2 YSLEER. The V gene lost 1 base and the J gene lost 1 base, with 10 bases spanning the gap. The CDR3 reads CASSQVGGANTEAFF. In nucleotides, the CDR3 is TGCGCCAGCAGCCAAGTAGGGGGGGCGAACACTGAAGCTTTCTTT.

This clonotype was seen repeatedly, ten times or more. The CDR3: CASSWGKSLYNEQFF. Here the CDR3 DNA reads TGTGCCAGCAGCTGGGGCAAGTCCCTCTACAATGAGCAGTTCTTC. The V gene is TRBV5-6, the J gene TRBJ2-1; a possible D gene is TRBD1 (5 bases). In germline, CDR1 is SGHDT, CDR2 YYEEEE. The CDR3 is 15 amino acids. V lost 3 bases, J lost 3 bases, and 13 bases lay in between.

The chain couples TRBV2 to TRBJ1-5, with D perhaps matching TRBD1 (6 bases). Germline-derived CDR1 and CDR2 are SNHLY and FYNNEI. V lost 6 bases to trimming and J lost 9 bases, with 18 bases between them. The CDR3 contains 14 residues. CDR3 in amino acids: CASSSDSGGGPQHF. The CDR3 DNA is TGTGCCAGCAGCTCGGACAGTGGAGGGGGGCCCCAGCATTTT.

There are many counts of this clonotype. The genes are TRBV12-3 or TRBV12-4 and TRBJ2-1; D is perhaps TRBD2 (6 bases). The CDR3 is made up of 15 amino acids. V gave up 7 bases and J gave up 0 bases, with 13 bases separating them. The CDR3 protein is CASNPGGFSYNEQFF. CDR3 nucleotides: TGTGCCAGCAACCCTGGGGGGTTCTCCTACAATGAGCAGTTCTTC.